The 12 T cell receptor beta chains in this list originate from one sample, sequenced in a study of blood T cell repertoires in COVID-19. The protocol was immunoSEQ multiplex PCR, while the TCRdb copy is restricted to in-frame clones and leaves out a portion. The data hold 97,000 or so clones, with roughly 87% observed a single time. The sample taken for sequencing was peripheral blood. All receptors come from a woman between 50 and 59 years old with COVID-19, enrolled during active disease.

The chain is built from TRBV7-9 and TRBJ2-2; no firm D call. The CDR3 length is 13 residues. V lost 2 bases to trimming and J lost 7 bases, with 8 bases between them. Per the germline V gene, CDR1 is SEHNR and CDR2 is FQNEAQ (reference sequence). The DNA of the CDR3 is TGTGCCAGCAGCTTAACGGTTGGCGGGGAGCTGTTTTTT. This gives the protein CASSLTVGGELFF.

This sequence joins TRBV4-2 and TRBJ1-5, with 7 positions matching TRBD1. The CDR3 is 15 residues long. Per germline, CDR1 LGHNA and CDR2 YNFKEQ. The trim removed 1 base at V and 4 bases at J, leaving 4 bases unmatched. The CDR3 loop reads CASSQGTGFNQPQHF. CDR3 DNA: TGTGCCAGCAGCCAAGGGACAGGATTTAATCAGCCCCAGCATTTT.

The rearrangement uses TRBV6-5 and TRBJ2-7; weak D call: TRBD2 (5 bases). V lost 0 bases and J 4 bases, leaving 10 bases between the germline ends. There are 14 residues in the CDR3. The germline V gene encodes CDR1 MNHEY and CDR2 SVGAGI. The CDR3 nucleotides read TGTGCCAGCAGTTACTCGACGGGAACTTACGAGCAGTACTTC. Translated, it gives CASSYSTGTYEQYF.

The chain links TRBV15 to TRBJ2-5, with D perhaps matching TRBD1 (5 bases). V was pared by 5 bases and J by 2 bases, with 18 bases between. The CDR3 consists of 16 residues. CDR1 LNHNV and CDR2 YYDKDF come from the germline V gene (reference sequence). CDR3 sequence reads: CATSARQLSSQETQYF. For the CDR3, the DNA is TGTGCCACCAGCGCCCGACAGCTAAGCTCTCAAGAGACCCAGTACTTC. Full variable domain (rest looked up from reference TRBV15 and TRBJ2-5): DAMVIQNPRYQVTQFGKPVTLSCSQTLNHNVMYWYQQKSSQAPKLLFHYYDKDFNNEADTPDNFQSRRPNTSFCFLDIRSPGLGDTAMYLCATSARQLSSQETQYFGPGTRLLVL.

The chain combines TRBV5-6 with TRBJ2-7; TRBD1 matches 11 bases. Per germline, CDR1 SGHDT and CDR2 YYEEEE. V lost 4 bases, J lost 5 bases, and 8 bases stayed unmatched. There are 15 residues in the CDR3. CDR3 loop: CASSTRTGGWNEQYF. The CDR3 DNA sequence: TGTGCCAGCAGCACCCGGACAGGGGGCTGGAACGAGCAGTACTTC.

CDR3 in amino acids: CASLEIYQETQYF. In DNA, the CDR3 is TGTGCCAGCTTGGAGATATACCAAGAGACCCAGTACTTC. The V call is TRBV2, the J call TRBJ2-5; D is ambiguous. This CDR3 contains 13 residues. V lost 8 bases and J lost 0, with 10 bases in between. Germline values: CDR1 SNHLY, CDR2 FYNNEI.

The V gene is TRBV7-9, the J gene TRBJ2-4, with TRBD2 as a possible D gene (6 bases). CDR3 length: 15 amino acids. The V gene lost 1 base and the J gene lost 4 bases, with 11 bases spanning the gap. Germline CDR1 reads SEHNR; CDR2 reads FQNEAQ (reference sequence). The CDR3 is CASSLGGTLKNIQYF. Here the CDR3 DNA reads TGTGCCAGCAGCTTAGGCGGGACCTTAAAAAACATTCAGTACTTC.

Only a few counts were recorded for this clone. The chain carries TRBV10-3 and TRBJ2-5, with 9 bases aligning to TRBD1. The germline gives CDR1 ENHRY, CDR2 SYGVKD. This CDR3 has 17 residues. The junction had 9 bases not matched to a gene; V was cut back by 0 bases and J by 4 bases. The CDR3 DNA reads as TGTGCCATCAGTGAGTCTGGCCCGGGACAGGGTATAGAGACCCAGTACTTC. It translates to CAISESGPGQGIETQYF.

The chain employs TRBV4-1 and TRBJ1-2; D is ambiguous. The CDR3 loop spans 14 amino acids. V was shortened by 4 bases and J by 3 bases, with 12 bases between the two germline ends. The germline CDR1 and CDR2 sequences are MGHRA and YSYEKL. The CDR3 loop is CASSRPRDHYGYTF. CDR3 nucleotide sequence: TGCGCCAGCAGCCGGCCTCGGGATCACTATGGCTACACCTTC.

This chain links TRBV6-4 with TRBJ2-1; D is unclear. With 6 bases removed from V and 0 bases from J, the gap between germline ends came to 12 bases. Germline CDR1 reads MRHNA; CDR2 reads SNTAGT. The CDR3 spans 15 residues. The CDR3 nucleotides read TGTGCCAGCAGCCTTAGTCCGGGCTCCTACAATGAGCAGTTCTTC. Residues: CASSLSPGSYNEQFF.

The J gene is TRBJ2-3, the V gene TRBV29-1; 8 bases are a match to TRBD1. The CDR3 extends over 15 amino acids. V dropped 7 bases and J dropped 3; count of bases not matched to a gene: 12. Per the germline V gene, CDR1 is SQVTM and CDR2 is ANQGSEA. The CDR3 region is CSANPTGARTDTQYF. CDR3 DNA: TGCAGCGCCAACCCGACAGGGGCCAGAACAGATACGCAGTATTTT.

Worth noting for this clone: Other nucleotide sequences in the sample specify the same CDR3. This chain joins TRBV19 and TRBJ1-5, with no clear D. Trimming stripped 0 bases from V and 6 bases from J, with 6 bases between. The CDR3 is made up of 13 amino acids. Germline V gene data show CDR1 as LNHDA and CDR2 as SQIVND (reference sequence). CDR3 DNA: TGTGCCAGTAGTATAGAGGAGGGTCAGCCCCAGCATTTT. Protein: CASSIEEGQPQHF.